The clone carrying this T cell receptor (beta chain) was seen ten or more times. What it recognizes is unknown. The record originates from a study of neurological immune-mediated disorders. The team produced cDNA through 5'RACE using 10-nucleotide random UMIs. In TCRdb, the 5' RACE reads were re-called with MiXCR into one record per CDR3 protein. The sample holds under 80,000 distinct CDR3 sequences; 11% to 15% are singletons and the top ten take approximately 7.5%. Trimming pared 3 bases from V and 4 bases from J, leaving 11 bases between. This CDR3 contains 13 residues. From germline, CDR1 is SQVTM and CDR2 ANQGSEA. Regarding the study as a whole: No CDR3 amino acid sequences were shared by expanded clones across subjects, suggesting private repertoires in all groups.

Sequenced material: PBMCs. The sequence came from a woman aged 45 to 65 in good health. The chain combines TRBV29-1 with TRBJ2-3, with a tentative D call TRBD2 (5 bases). The CDR3 region is CSVERTSSDTQYF. The CDR3 DNA reads as TGCAGCGTTGAGCGTACTAGTTCAGATACGCAGTATTTT.